These 30 T cell receptor beta chains were sequenced from one sample in a study of beta chain features in type 1 diabetes. Study-level findings and limits: Across all four CD4+ subsets, people with type 1 diabetes showed modestly shorter TCRB CDR3s.

The antigens of these receptors remain unknown. cDNA synthesis used the whole RNA isolate, giving expressed TCRB sequences. TCRdb's copy holds only in-frame clones and misses some; the assay was immunoSEQ multiplex PCR. This sample has around 710,000 clones, with around 12% found just once. Source material: naive CD4+ T cells from blood. The source is a man between 25 and 39 years old with type 1 diabetes.

V is TRBV7-9 and J is TRBJ1-1; 8 nucleotides align to TRBD1. The trim removed 1 base at V and 1 base at J, leaving 5 bases unmatched. The CDR3 covers 16 residues. The germline V gene encodes CDR1 SEHNR and CDR2 FQNEAQ (reference sequence). The CDR3 here is CASSLDSGQGNTEAFF. The CDR3, as DNA: TGTGCCAGCAGCTTAGATTCTGGACAGGGGAACACTGAAGCTTTCTTT.

CDR3 DNA: TGTGCCTGGAGGCCCCACGACAGGATCTATGGCTACACCTTC. It yields the protein CAWRPHDRIYGYTF. This sequence joins TRBV30 and TRBJ1-2; TRBD1 is a possible D gene (6 bases). The CDR3 is 14 amino acids. Germline V lookup: CDR1 GTSNPN, CDR2 SVGIG (reference sequence). Trimming removed 3 bases from V and 4 bases from J, with 15 bases in between.

The V call is TRBV7-3, the J call TRBJ2-3, with TRBD1 as a possible D gene (7 bases). V dropped 5 bases and J dropped 5 bases, with 14 bases sitting between them. Germline V gene data show CDR1 as SGHTA and CDR2 as FQGTGA. This CDR3 has 14 residues. The CDR3 DNA sequence: TGTGCCAGCAGCCCAGGGGGGCCGGGAGATACGCAGTATTTT. Its protein product is CASSPGGPGDTQYF.

This chain links TRBV5-1 with TRBJ2-7; possible D gene TRBD1, 6 bases. Trimming left V 0 bases short and J 3 bases short, with 7 bases between. Germline CDR1 and CDR2: SGHRS and YFSETQ. The CDR3 runs 13 residues. The CDR3 loop reads CASSLGQVYEQYF. CDR3 DNA sequence: TGCGCCAGCAGCTTGGGACAGGTCTACGAGCAGTACTTC.

This rearrangement joins TRBV27 to TRBJ2-3; 8 bases align to TRBD1. Per the germline V gene, CDR1 is MNHEY and CDR2 is SMNVEV (reference sequence). The junction had 12 bases not matched to a gene; V was cut back by 5 bases and J by 2 bases. This CDR3 has 17 amino acids. CDR3 nucleotides: TGTGCCAGCAGTGCCCTCGCAGGGGGCTTCATCACAGATACGCAGTATTTT. This gives the protein CASSALAGGFITDTQYF.

This sequence joins TRBV6-5 and TRBJ2-7; TRBD1 might be the D (6 bases). Germline values: CDR1 MNHEY, CDR2 SVGAGI. This CDR3 is built from 13 residues. CDR3 in amino acids: CVRAGASSYEQYF. The CDR3 nucleotides read TGTGTGAGAGCAGGGGCTAGCTCCTACGAGCAGTACTTC.

The chain combines TRBV7-9 with TRBJ2-3; D may be TRBD1 (5 bases). There are 15 residues in the CDR3. Looked up from germline, CDR1 is SEHNR and CDR2 is FQNEAQ (reference sequence). Between the trimmed V and J ends, which lost 1 base and 5 bases, there was a span of 13 bases. The CDR3 DNA is TGTGCCAGCAGCTTAGGGGGCCTGGTAGGAGATACGCAGTATTTT. It yields the protein CASSLGGLVGDTQYF.

This chain uses TRBV2 with TRBJ2-5; 8 nucleotides line up with TRBD1. The trim removed 4 bases at V and 3 bases at J, leaving 4 bases unmatched. Germline V gene sequence: CDR1 SNHLY, CDR2 FYNNEI. The CDR3 totals 14 residues. The CDR3 is CASSVDRGEETQYF. The CDR3 nucleotides read TGTGCCAGCAGTGTCGACAGGGGAGAAGAGACCCAGTACTTC.

Points on this clone: Distinct nucleotide sequences in the sample also encode this CDR3. V is TRBV6-5 and J is TRBJ2-3; TRBD2 agrees at 9 bases. Germline V gene lookup returns CDR1 MNHEY and CDR2 SVGAGI. The junction had 4 bases not matched to a gene; V was cut back by 0 bases and J by 6 bases. CDR3 length: 15 residues. The DNA for the CDR3 is TGTGCCAGCAGTTACTCTGCGGGGGGGCCCGATACGCAGTATTTT. Protein: CASSYSAGGPDTQYF.

This chain joins TRBV29-1 and TRBJ2-1, with 10 bases aligning to TRBD2. Germline trimming cut 5 bases from V and 1 base from J; bases unmatched to any gene: 8. Germline CDR1 is SQVTM and CDR2 is ANQGSEA. The CDR3 consists of 16 residues. The CDR3 bases are TGCAGCGTTTGGCTACTAGCGGGGTCATCCTACAATGAGCAGTTCTTC. This sequence encodes CSVWLLAGSSYNEQFF.

This clone was seen a few times. This rearrangement joins TRBV7-8 to TRBJ2-7; D possibly corresponds to TRBD1 (5 bases). V shed 5 bases and J shed 6 bases, with 17 bases lying between them. This CDR3 spans 14 amino acids. Germline V CDR1 and CDR2: SGHVS, FQNEAQ. The CDR3 region is CASSITGVSGEQYF. CDR3 in DNA: TGTGCCAGCAGCATAACAGGAGTTTCTGGCGAGCAGTACTTC.

The genes are TRBV6-6 and TRBJ2-1; 14 bases agree with TRBD2. V trimming: 6 bases; J trimming: 7 bases; junction bases outside the gene matches: 2. Germline-derived CDR1 and CDR2 are MNHNY and SVGAGI (reference sequence). CDR3 length equals 14 residues. Here the CDR3 reads CASRTSGGENEQFF. CDR3 in DNA: TGTGCCAGCAGGACTAGCGGGGGGGAAAATGAGCAGTTCTTC.

V usage is TRBV7-2 and J usage is TRBJ2-7; TRBD2 aligns across 8 bases. V lost 5 bases and J lost 4; bases outside the gene matches: 10. The CDR3 spans 15 residues. Germline lookup yields CDR1 SGHTA and CDR2 FQGNSA. The CDR3 DNA is TGTGCCAGCAGCGACAAGCGGGGGAAGGGGTACGAGCAGTACTTC. The encoded protein is CASSDKRGKGYEQYF.

The J gene is TRBJ2-1, the V gene TRBV5-1, with D tentatively TRBD2 (5 bases). The CDR3 sequence is 14 residues long. Germline lookup yields CDR1 SGHRS and CDR2 YFSETQ. The V and J ends lost 4 bases and 6 bases respectively, with 14 bases between them. As DNA, the CDR3 is TGCGCCAGCAGCCGAGGGTTTCGGGGCAATGAGCAGTTCTTC. This encodes CASSRGFRGNEQFF.

The chain combines TRBV12-5 with TRBJ2-1, with a possible D match to TRBD2 (7 bases). Trimming removed 3 bases at V and 7 bases at J, with 25 bases between. The CDR3 length is 18 residues. Germline V gives CDR1 LGHNT, CDR2 FRNRAP. CDR3 amino acids: CASGLSQTLGGRRNEQFF. The CDR3, as DNA: TGTGCTAGTGGTTTATCGCAGACCCTGGGGGGGCGAAGAAATGAGCAGTTCTTC.

This clone was recorded a few times. This chain uses TRBV5-1 with TRBJ2-7; D may be TRBD2 (5 bases). The CDR3 is 14 amino acids. The germline V and J ends were trimmed by 5 bases and 0 bases, with 12 bases remaining between them. Germline V lookup: CDR1 SGHRS, CDR2 YFSETQ. Here the CDR3 DNA reads TGCGCCAGCAGTAGAGGGCCTAGCTCCTACGAGCAGTACTTC. This encodes CASSRGPSSYEQYF.

The V and J genes are TRBV5-1 and TRBJ1-2; D is unclear. CDR3 length: 12 residues. Germline CDR1 reads SGHRS; CDR2 reads YFSETQ. V lost 3 bases and J lost 3, with 6 bases in between. The CDR3 coding sequence is TGCGCCAGCAGCTCGCGTGACTATGGCTACACCTTC. Translated, it gives CASSSRDYGYTF.

The rearrangement joins TRBV18 to TRBJ1-2; maybe TRBD1 (5 bases). This CDR3 contains 13 residues. Germline V gives CDR1 KGHSH, CDR2 LQKENI. V lost 6 bases and J lost 6, with 14 bases in between. CDR3 in DNA: TGTGCCAGCTCTCCCGACAGCCCACATGGCTACACCTTC. This sequence encodes CASSPDSPHGYTF.

The chain couples TRBV6-6 to TRBJ2-7; D gene unclear. Germline-derived CDR1 and CDR2 are MNHNY and SVGAGI (reference sequence). The germline V and J ends were trimmed by 2 bases and 7 bases, with 21 bases remaining between them. The CDR3 has 16 residues. The CDR3 loop reads CASSYAAELPTGEQYF. CDR3 DNA: TGTGCCAGCAGTTACGCGGCAGAACTACCCACTGGGGAGCAGTACTTC.

This clone has more than one count but fewer than ten. This chain links TRBV9 with TRBJ1-2, with D uncertain. CDR1 and CDR2 (germline): SGDLS, YYNGEE. Trimming removed 6 bases from V and 5 bases from J, with 8 bases in between. The CDR3 spans 11 residues. This chain's CDR3 is CASIGGYGYTF. As DNA, the CDR3 is TGTGCCAGCATAGGAGGGTATGGCTACACCTTC.

This clone was seen a handful of times. V is TRBV7-2 and J is TRBJ2-3; D remains ambiguous. Germline V lookup: CDR1 SGHTA, CDR2 FQGNSA. The CDR3 contains 14 residues. Trimming left V 2 bases short and J 0 bases short, with 6 bases between. The CDR3 is CASSLLQSTDTQYF. CDR3 nucleotides: TGTGCCAGCAGCTTACTACAGAGCACAGATACGCAGTATTTT.

The genes are TRBV28 and TRBJ2-3; 8 bases align to TRBD1. The CDR3 sequence is 14 residues long. Per germline, CDR1 MDHEN and CDR2 SYDVKM. Germline trimming cut 3 bases from V and 5 bases from J; bases unmatched to any gene: 4. The CDR3, as DNA: TGTGCCAGCAGTTTCCAGGGGGCGCAAGATACGCAGTATTTT. Its translation: CASSFQGAQDTQYF.

This clone was seen only a few times. The chain joins TRBV28 to TRBJ2-3; D uncertain. CDR1 is MDHEN, CDR2 SYDVKM, per germline. Trimming took 6 bases from V and 4 from J, leaving 11 bases between them. The CDR3 spans 13 residues. The CDR3 DNA reads as TGTGCCAGCAGCACCCCCGTTCCAGATACGCAGTATTTT. Encoded protein: CASSTPVPDTQYF. Variable domain in full (rest from reference TRBV28 and TRBJ2-3): DVKVTQSSRYLVKRTGEKVFLECVQDMDHENMFWYRQDPGLGLRLIYFSYDVKMKEKGDIPEGYSVSREKKERFSLILESASTNQTSMYLCASSTPVPDTQYFGPGTRLTVL.

The chain combines TRBV28 with TRBJ2-7; D is tentatively TRBD1 or TRBD2 (5 bases each). CDR3 length: 13 amino acids. Trimming took 4 bases from V and 6 from J, leaving 13 bases between them. In germline, CDR1 is MDHEN, CDR2 SYDVKM. The CDR3 DNA follows: TGTGCCAGCAGTTGGGACCTGGCGGGCGAGCAGTACTTC. Translating gives CASSWDLAGEQYF.

This clone was seen only a few times. The chain uses TRBV2 and TRBJ1-5; no definite D call. This CDR3 is built from 13 residues. Trimming pared 7 bases from V and 3 bases from J, leaving 10 bases between. Germline lookup yields CDR1 SNHLY and CDR2 FYNNEI. The CDR3 sequence: CASTYVTNQPQHF. The DNA of the CDR3 is TGTGCCAGCACATACGTCACCAATCAGCCCCAGCATTTT.

Only a few counts were recorded for this clone. J is TRBJ1-4 and V is TRBV4-2; D gene unclear. The germline V gene encodes CDR1 LGHNA and CDR2 YNFKEQ. The V and J ends lost 1 base and 4 bases respectively, with 10 bases between them. The CDR3 is made up of 15 amino acids. In DNA, the CDR3 is TGTGCCAGCAGCCAAGGGCAGACTTTTAATGAAAAACTGTTTTTT. This codes for CASSQGQTFNEKLFF.

This chain links TRBV7-2 with TRBJ1-5; D not certain. This CDR3 comprises 15 residues. CDR1 SGHTA and CDR2 FQGNSA come from the germline V gene. V shed 1 base and J shed 6 bases, with 13 bases lying between them. The CDR3 loop reads CASSLVVGPSQPQHF. The DNA for the CDR3 is TGTGCCAGCAGCTTAGTTGTGGGTCCGAGTCAGCCCCAGCATTTT.

Only a few counts were recorded for this clone. This chain connects TRBV19 to TRBJ1-1, with TRBD1 matching over 7 bases. The trim removed 1 base at V and 6 bases at J, leaving 5 bases unmatched. The CDR3 sequence is 14 residues long. Per germline, CDR1 LNHDA and CDR2 SQIVND (reference sequence). The CDR3 DNA sequence: TGTGCCAGTAGTATAGGGACAGGCTGGGCTGAAGCTTTCTTT. This encodes CASSIGTGWAEAFF.

The V and J genes are TRBV19 and TRBJ2-5, with D maybe TRBD1 (5 bases). This CDR3 is 15 amino acids long. V dropped 7 bases and J dropped 4 bases, with 19 bases sitting between them. The germline V gene encodes CDR1 LNHDA and CDR2 SQIVND (reference sequence). The CDR3 sequence: CASTASGYRGETQYF. CDR3 nucleotides: TGTGCCAGTACCGCCTCAGGGTACCGAGGAGAGACCCAGTACTTC.

There are a few counts of this clone. CDR3 DNA sequence: TGCGCCAGCAGCCAAGATCGGACAGGTGGGAATTCACCCCTCCACTTT. This gives the protein CASSQDRTGGNSPLHF. V usage is TRBV4-3 and J usage is TRBJ1-6, with 7 positions matching TRBD1. Unmatched junction bases numbered 6, after V lost 0 bases and J lost 7 bases. CDR3 size: 16 residues. The V gene's germline CDR1 is LGHNA and CDR2 YSLEER.